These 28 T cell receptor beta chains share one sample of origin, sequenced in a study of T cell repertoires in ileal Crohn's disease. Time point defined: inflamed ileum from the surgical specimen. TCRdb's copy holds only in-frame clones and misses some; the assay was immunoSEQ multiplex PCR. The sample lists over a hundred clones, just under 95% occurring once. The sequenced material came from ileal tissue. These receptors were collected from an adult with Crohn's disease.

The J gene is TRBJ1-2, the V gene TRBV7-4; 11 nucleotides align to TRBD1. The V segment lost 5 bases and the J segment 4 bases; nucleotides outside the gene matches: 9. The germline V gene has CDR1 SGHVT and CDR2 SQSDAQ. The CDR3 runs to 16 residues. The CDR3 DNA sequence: TGTGCCAGCAGCGCTCGAAAAGGGACAGGGGGCTATGGCTACACCTTC. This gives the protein CASSARKGTGGYGYTF.

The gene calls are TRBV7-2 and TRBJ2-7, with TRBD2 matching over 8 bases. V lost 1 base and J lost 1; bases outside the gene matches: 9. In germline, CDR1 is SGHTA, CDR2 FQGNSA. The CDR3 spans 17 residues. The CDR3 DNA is TGTGCCAGCAGCTTAGAACCTACGGCTAGCGGGTCCTACGAGCAGTACTTC. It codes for CASSLEPTASGSYEQYF. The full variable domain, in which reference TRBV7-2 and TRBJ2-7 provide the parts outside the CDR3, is GAGVSQSPSNKVTEKGKDVELRCDPISGHTALYWYRQSLGQGLEFLIYFQGNSAPDKSGLPSDRFSAERTGGSVSTLTIQRTQQEDSAVYLCASSLEPTASGSYEQYFGPGTRLTVT.

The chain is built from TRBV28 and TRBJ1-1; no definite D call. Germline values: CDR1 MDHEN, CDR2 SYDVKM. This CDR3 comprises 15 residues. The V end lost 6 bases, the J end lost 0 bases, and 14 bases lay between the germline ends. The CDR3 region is CASSLSRAVNTEAFF. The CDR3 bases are TGTGCCAGCAGCCTTAGCCGGGCGGTGAACACTGAAGCTTTCTTT.

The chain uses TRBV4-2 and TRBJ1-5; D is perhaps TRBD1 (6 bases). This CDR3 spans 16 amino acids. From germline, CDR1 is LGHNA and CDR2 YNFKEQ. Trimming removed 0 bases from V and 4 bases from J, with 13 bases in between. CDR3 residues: CASSQDGGRMNQPQHF. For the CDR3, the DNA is TGTGCCAGCAGCCAAGACGGGGGGCGCATGAATCAGCCCCAGCATTTT.

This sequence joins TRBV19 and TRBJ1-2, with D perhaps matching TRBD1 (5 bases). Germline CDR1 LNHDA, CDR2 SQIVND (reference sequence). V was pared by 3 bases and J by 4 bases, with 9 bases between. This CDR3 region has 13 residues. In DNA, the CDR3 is TGTGCCAGTAGTATGGGGGAAGCCTATGGCTACACCTTC. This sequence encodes CASSMGEAYGYTF.

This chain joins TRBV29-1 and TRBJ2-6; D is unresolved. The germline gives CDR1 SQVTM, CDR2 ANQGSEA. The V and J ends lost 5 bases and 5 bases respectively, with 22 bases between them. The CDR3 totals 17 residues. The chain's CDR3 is CSVTLLSIQSRANVLTF. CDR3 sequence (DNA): TGCAGCGTTACCCTTCTTAGCATACAAAGTCGGGCCAACGTCCTGACTTTC.

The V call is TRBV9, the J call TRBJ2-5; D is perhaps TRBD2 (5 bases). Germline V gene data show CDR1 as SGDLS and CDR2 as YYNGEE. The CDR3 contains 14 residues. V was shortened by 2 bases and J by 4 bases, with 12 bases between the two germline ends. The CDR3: CASSVSGEGETQYF. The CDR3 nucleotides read TGTGCCAGCAGCGTTTCGGGTGAGGGAGAGACCCAGTACTTC. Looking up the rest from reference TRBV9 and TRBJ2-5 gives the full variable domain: DSGVTQTPKHLITATGQRVTLRCSPRSGDLSVYWYQQSLDQGLQFLIQYYNGEERAKGNILERFSAQQFPDLHSELNLSSLELGDSALYFCASSVSGEGETQYFGPGTRLLVL.

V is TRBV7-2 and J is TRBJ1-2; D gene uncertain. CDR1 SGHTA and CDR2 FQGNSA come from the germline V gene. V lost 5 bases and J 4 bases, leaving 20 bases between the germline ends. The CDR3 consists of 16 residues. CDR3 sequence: CASSPVINGKTYGYTF. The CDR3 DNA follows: TGTGCCAGCAGCCCCGTAATCAACGGAAAGACCTATGGCTACACCTTC.

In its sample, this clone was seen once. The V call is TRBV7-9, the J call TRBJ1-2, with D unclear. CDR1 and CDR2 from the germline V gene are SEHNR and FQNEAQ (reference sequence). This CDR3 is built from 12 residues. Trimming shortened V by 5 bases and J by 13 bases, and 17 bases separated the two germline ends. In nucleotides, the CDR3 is TGTGCCAGCAGCCTCCTGGAGTCCAGTTGCACCTTC. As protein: CASSLLESSCTF.

The CDR3 protein is CASSQDGSRPVSYTF. The CDR3 DNA follows: TGTGCCAGCAGCCAAGACGGTAGCAGGCCGGTGAGCTACACCTTC. The chain is built from TRBV14 and TRBJ1-2; no reliable D call. Germline CDR1 SGHDN, CDR2 FVKESK. CDR3 length equals 15 residues. Between the trimmed V and J ends, which lost 0 bases and 9 bases, there was a span of 17 bases.

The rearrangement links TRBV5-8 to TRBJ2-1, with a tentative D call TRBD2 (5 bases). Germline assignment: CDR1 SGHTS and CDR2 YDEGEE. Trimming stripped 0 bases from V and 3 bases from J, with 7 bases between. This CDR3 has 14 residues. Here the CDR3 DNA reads TGTGCCAGCAGCTTGGAGCGGTTCTACAATGAGCAGTTCTTC. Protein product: CASSLERFYNEQFF.

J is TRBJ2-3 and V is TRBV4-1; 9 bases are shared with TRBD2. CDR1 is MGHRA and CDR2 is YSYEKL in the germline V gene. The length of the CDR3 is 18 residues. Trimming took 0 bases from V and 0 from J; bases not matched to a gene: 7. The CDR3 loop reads CASSQDSSSGTSTDTQYF. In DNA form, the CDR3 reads TGCGCCAGCAGCCAAGATTCGTCTAGCGGGACCAGCACAGATACGCAGTATTTT.

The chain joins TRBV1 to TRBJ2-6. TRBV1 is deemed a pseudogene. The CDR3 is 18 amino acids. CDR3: CTSRPVRCAQSRANVPTF. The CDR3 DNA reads TGCACCAGCAGGCCAGTACGTTGTGCACAAAGTCGGGCCAACGTCCCGACTTTC.

This CDR3 is CASSVGGAGGYVDTQYF. The CDR3 DNA follows: TGTGCCAGCAGCGTAGGGGGAGCGGGGGGATATGTAGATACGCAGTATTTT. The chain combines TRBV9 with TRBJ2-3, with 9 bases matching TRBD2. The V segment lost 0 bases and the J segment 5 bases; nucleotides outside the gene matches: 10. The CDR3 has 17 residues. Germline values: CDR1 SGDLS, CDR2 YYNGEE.

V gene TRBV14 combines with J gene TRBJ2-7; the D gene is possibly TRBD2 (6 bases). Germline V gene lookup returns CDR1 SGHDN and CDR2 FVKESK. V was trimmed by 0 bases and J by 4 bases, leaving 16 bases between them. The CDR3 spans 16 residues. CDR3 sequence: CASSQDSGRWAYEQYF. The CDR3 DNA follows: TGTGCCAGCAGCCAAGATAGCGGCAGATGGGCGTACGAGCAGTACTTC. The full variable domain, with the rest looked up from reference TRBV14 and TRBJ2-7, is EAGVTQFPSHSVIEKGQTVTLRCDPISGHDNLYWYRRVMGKEIKFLLHFVKESKQDESGMPNNRFLAERTGGTYSTLKVQPAELEDSGVYFCASSQDSGRWAYEQYFGPGTRLTVT.

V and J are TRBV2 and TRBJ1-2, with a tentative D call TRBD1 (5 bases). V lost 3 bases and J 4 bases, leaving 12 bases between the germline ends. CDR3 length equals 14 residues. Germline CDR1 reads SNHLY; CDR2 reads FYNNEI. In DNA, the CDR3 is TGTGCCAGCAGTGATGACAGCCTTGTCTATGGCTACACCTTC. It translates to CASSDDSLVYGYTF.

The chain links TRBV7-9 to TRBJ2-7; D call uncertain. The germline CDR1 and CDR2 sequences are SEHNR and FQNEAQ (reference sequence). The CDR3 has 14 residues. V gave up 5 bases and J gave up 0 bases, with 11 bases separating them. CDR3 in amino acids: CASSAFGVSYEQYF. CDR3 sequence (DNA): TGTGCCAGCAGCGCCTTTGGGGTCTCCTACGAGCAGTACTTC.

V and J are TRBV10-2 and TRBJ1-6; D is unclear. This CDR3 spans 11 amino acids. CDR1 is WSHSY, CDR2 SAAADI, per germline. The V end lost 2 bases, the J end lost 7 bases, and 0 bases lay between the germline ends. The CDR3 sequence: CASSENSPLHF. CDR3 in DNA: TGCGCCAGCAGTGAGAATTCACCCCTCCACTTT.

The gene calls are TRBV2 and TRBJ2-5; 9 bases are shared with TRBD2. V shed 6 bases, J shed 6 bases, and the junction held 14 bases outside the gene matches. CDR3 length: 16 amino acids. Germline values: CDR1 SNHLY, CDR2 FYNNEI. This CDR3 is CASRKGTSSLVKTQYF. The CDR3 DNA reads TGTGCCAGCAGAAAAGGGACTAGCTCTTTGGTTAAGACCCAGTACTTC.

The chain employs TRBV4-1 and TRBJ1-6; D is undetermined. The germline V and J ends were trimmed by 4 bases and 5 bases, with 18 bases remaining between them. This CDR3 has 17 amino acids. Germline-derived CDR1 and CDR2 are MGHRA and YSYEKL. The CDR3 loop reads CASSLPSGGRDNSPLHF. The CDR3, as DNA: TGCGCCAGCAGCCTCCCCAGCGGCGGCCGAGATAATTCACCCCTCCACTTT.

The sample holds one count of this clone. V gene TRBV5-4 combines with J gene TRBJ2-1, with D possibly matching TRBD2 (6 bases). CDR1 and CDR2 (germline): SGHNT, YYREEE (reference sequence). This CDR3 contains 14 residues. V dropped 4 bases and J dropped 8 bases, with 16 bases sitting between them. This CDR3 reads CASSLRLGRDEQFF. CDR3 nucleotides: TGTGCCAGCAGCCTCCGACTAGGTCGGGATGAGCAGTTCTTC. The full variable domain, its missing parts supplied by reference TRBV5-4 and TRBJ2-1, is ETGVTQSPTHLIKTRGQQVTLRCSSQSGHNTVSWYQQALGQGPQFIFQYYREEENGRGNFPPRFSGLQFPNYSSELNVNALELDDSALYLCASSLRLGRDEQFFGPGTRLTVL.

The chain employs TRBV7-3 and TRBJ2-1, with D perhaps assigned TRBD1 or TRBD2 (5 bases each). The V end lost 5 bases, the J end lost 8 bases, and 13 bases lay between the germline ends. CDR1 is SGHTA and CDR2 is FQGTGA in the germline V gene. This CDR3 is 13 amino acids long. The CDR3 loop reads CASSPWGLDEQFF. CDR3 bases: TGTGCCAGCAGCCCTTGGGGGTTGGATGAGCAGTTCTTC.

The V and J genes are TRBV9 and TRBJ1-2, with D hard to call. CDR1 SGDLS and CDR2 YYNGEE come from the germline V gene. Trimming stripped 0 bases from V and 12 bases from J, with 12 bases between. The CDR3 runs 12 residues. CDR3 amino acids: CASSVEGHPDTF. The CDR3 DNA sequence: TGTGCCAGCAGCGTAGAGGGCCACCCAGACACCTTC.

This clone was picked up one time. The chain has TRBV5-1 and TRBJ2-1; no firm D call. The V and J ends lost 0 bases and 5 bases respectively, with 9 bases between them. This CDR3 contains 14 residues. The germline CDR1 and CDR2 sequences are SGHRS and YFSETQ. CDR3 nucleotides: TGCGCCAGCAGCTTGGGACACAGAGACAATGAGCAGTTCTTC. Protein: CASSLGHRDNEQFF.

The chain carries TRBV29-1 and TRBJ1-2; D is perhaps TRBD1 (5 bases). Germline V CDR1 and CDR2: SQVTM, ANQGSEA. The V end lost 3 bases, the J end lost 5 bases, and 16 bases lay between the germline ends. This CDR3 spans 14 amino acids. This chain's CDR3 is CSVDQGRNQYGYTF. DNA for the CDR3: TGCAGCGTTGACCAGGGTAGGAATCAGTATGGCTACACCTTC.

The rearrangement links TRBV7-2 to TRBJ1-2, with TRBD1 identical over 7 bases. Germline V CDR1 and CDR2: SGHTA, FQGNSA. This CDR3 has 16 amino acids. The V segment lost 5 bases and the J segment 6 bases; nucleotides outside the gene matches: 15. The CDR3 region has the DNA TGTGCCAGCAGCACTAGTGGGACGAGGACAGGTCATGGCTACACCTTC. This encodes CASSTSGTRTGHGYTF.

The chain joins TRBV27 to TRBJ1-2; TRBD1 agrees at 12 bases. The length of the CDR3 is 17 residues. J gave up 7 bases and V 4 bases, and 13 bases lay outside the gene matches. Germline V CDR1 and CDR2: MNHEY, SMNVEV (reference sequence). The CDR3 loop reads CASSSNWPGTGGFGYTF. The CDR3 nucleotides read TGTGCCAGCAGTTCGAACTGGCCCGGGACAGGGGGCTTTGGCTACACCTTC.

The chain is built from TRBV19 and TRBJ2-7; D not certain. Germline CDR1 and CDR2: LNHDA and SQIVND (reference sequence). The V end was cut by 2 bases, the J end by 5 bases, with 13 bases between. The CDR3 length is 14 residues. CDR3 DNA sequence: TGTGCCAGTAGTATAAGGACCGCTTGGGACGAGCAGTACTTC. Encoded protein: CASSIRTAWDEQYF.